What follows is one T cell receptor beta chain and its context. Its antigen is not known. The sample comes from a study of CD8 T cells in ankylosing spondylitis. In making TCR beta libraries, quantitative 5'-RACE with molecular barcodes was used. One entry per CDR3 protein, called by TCRdb with MiXCR from the 5' RACE reads. The sample carries under 30,000 distinct CDR3 sequences, over 10% recorded once. Germline CDR1 is SGHTA and CDR2 is FQGNSA. Trimming removed 5 bases from V and 13 bases from J; junction bases left unmatched: 9. The length of the CDR3 is 13 residues. Study findings and constraints: As for the disease-linked clones, they showed a CD8+ phenotype and occurred at relatively low frequencies in peripheral blood.

This TCR was recovered from a male donor with ankylosing spondylitis or in good health (not recorded which). The sample comprised blood. J is TRBJ2-4 and V is TRBV7-2; the match to TRBD2 covers 9 bases. The CDR3 protein is CASSAREGRGQYF. CDR3 nucleotides: TGTGCCAGCAGCGCGCGGGAGGGCCGTGGGCAGTACTTC.